This TCR beta chain was sequenced for a study of CD8+ T cells in alopecia areata. CDR3 length: 15 amino acids. Germline CDR1 SGHRS, CDR2 YFSETQ. With 0 bases removed from V and 2 bases from J, the gap between germline ends came to 12 bases. cDNA serving as the sequencing template came from extracted, reverse transcribed RNA. Sequenced by immunoSEQ multiplex PCR; TCRdb stores in-frame clones only, minus some. Of about 130,000 clones in the sample, roughly 64% were seen once. The TCR sequence derives from a human donor with alopecia areata. The starting material was CD4+ T cells sorted from blood, obtained at week 0. The chain uses TRBV5-1 and TRBJ2-7, with D possibly matching TRBD2 (5 bases). CDR3 nucleotide sequence: TGCGCCAGCAGCTTGGCCGCCCCCGGGACCTACGAGCAGTACTTC. Translating gives CASSLAAPGTYEQYF.